This T cell receptor (beta chain) was obtained from a study of beta chain features in type 1 diabetes. CDR3 length: 15 residues. Germline V gene sequence: CDR1 SGHVS, CDR2 FQNEAQ. The germline V and J ends were trimmed by 3 bases and 0 bases, with 9 bases remaining between them. The whole isolated RNA underwent reverse transcription, so sequencing captured expressed TCRB transcripts. About 4 million reads was the average for naive, central memory and regulatory T cell samples. Assay: immunoSEQ multiplex PCR; the TCRdb copy retains only in-frame clones and omits some. The sample shows about 150,000 clones, around a tenth of them seen only once. Notes on the study in general: The naive, central memory and Treg TCRB repertoires of patients appeared to be more similar to one another than those of healthy donors. Any PCR bias toward short templates would affect both groups alike.

This clone has a handful of counts. The antigen remains undetermined. The TCR originated in a man younger than 35 in good health. The chain links TRBV7-8 to TRBJ2-4, with a tentative D call TRBD2 (6 bases). What was sequenced was central memory CD4+ T cells from blood. CDR3: CASSLGLLAKNIQYF. CDR3 nucleotide sequence: TGTGCCAGCAGCTTGGGACTTCTAGCCAAAAACATTCAGTACTTC. Full variable domain (remainder filled in from reference TRBV7-8 and TRBJ2-4): GAGVSQSPRYKVAKRGQDVALRCDPISGHVSLFWYQQALGQGPEFLTYFQNEAQLDKSGLPSDRFFAERPEGSVSTLKIQRTQQEDSAVYLCASSLGLLAKNIQYFGAGTRLSVL.